This TCR beta chain was observed in a study of cytomegalovirus exposure and HLA in healthy donors. PCR amplification relied on 60 Vbeta primers (plus 13 Jbeta primers). Sequencing was performed with immunoSEQ multiplex PCR; in TCRdb, only in-frame clones are kept and a portion is missing. The table has approximately 170,000 clones, over 70% seen once. CDR1 is SGDLS and CDR2 is YYNGEE in the germline V gene. V lost 4 bases, J lost 9 bases, and 20 bases lay in between. This CDR3 contains 15 residues. What was sequenced was PBMCs. V is TRBV9 and J is TRBJ2-1, with D perhaps matching TRBD2 (6 bases). The receptor comes from a young woman in good health and CMV-seronegative. CDR3 region: CASSFGLLQSSEQFF. DNA of the CDR3: TGTGCCAGCAGCTTTGGACTACTTCAAAGCAGTGAGCAGTTCTTC.